This entry lists 22 T cell receptor beta chains sequenced from one sample in a study of blood T cell repertoires in COVID-19. Sequencing was performed with immunoSEQ multiplex PCR; in TCRdb, only in-frame clones are kept and a portion is missing. The sample consists of over 200,000 clones, 70% to 90% of them appearing once. The sequenced sample was PBMCs or T cells enriched from blood (not recorded which). These receptors were obtained from a woman in her fifties or sixties who had recovered from COVID-19.

V and J are TRBV14 and TRBJ2-7; tentatively, D is TRBD1 (6 bases). In germline, CDR1 is SGHDN, CDR2 FVKESK. V lost 2 bases, J lost 7 bases, and 15 bases lay in between. CDR3 length: 14 residues. For the CDR3, the DNA is TGTGCCAGCAGCCAACTTCTTCCAGGGGAAGAGCAGTACTTC. Its protein is CASSQLLPGEEQYF.

This CDR3 is CASAANTGELFF. DNA for the CDR3: TGTGCCAGCGCAGCGAACACCGGGGAGCTGTTTTTT. J is TRBJ2-2 and V is TRBV6-5; D is ambiguous. The CDR3 totals 12 residues. CDR1 is MNHEY and CDR2 is SVGAGI in the germline V gene. The V end was cut by 8 bases, the J end by 0 bases, with 4 bases between.

This chain links TRBV19 with TRBJ1-6, with 7 positions matching TRBD1. Germline CDR1 and CDR2: LNHDA and SQIVND (reference sequence). Trimming cost V 5 bases and J 4 bases; bases outside gene matches: 11. CDR3 length equals 17 residues. CDR3 protein: CASSATGTVGYNSPLHF. The CDR3 DNA is TGTGCCAGTAGTGCGACCGGGACAGTTGGTTATAATTCACCCCTCCACTTT.

The chain has TRBV20-1 and TRBJ1-5, with D perhaps matching TRBD1 (6 bases). The V and J ends lost 3 bases and 4 bases respectively, with 13 bases between them. CDR3 length equals 14 residues. Germline values: CDR1 DFQATT, CDR2 SNEGSKA (reference sequence). CDR3 nucleotides: TGCAGTGCTAGTGGCCTCCAGGGGAATCAGCCCCAGCATTTT. Protein: CSASGLQGNQPQHF.

The CDR3: CASSLTRLAGKLFF. The CDR3 nucleotides read TGTGCCAGCAGCTTAACACGTCTAGCGGGTAAACTGTTTTTT. The chain joins TRBV7-3 to TRBJ2-2; 8 bases are a match to TRBD2. The CDR3 has 14 residues. J gave up 14 bases and V 0 bases, and 8 bases lay outside the gene matches. CDR1 is SGHTA and CDR2 is FQGTGA in the germline V gene.

The chain couples TRBV11-2 to TRBJ1-3; perhaps TRBD1 as D (5 bases). V was clipped by 7 bases and J by 2 bases, with 12 bases between them. The CDR3 consists of 14 residues. Germline V gene data show CDR1 as SGHAT and CDR2 as FQNNGV. The CDR3 is CASNPGVPGNTIYF. CDR3 sequence (DNA): TGTGCCAGCAACCCGGGGGTCCCTGGAAACACCATATATTTT.

V and J are TRBV5-1 and TRBJ2-2, with D uncertain. The CDR3 consists of 16 residues. Germline assignment: CDR1 SGHRS and CDR2 YFSETQ. V lost 0 bases and J 2 bases, leaving 11 bases between the germline ends. CDR3 loop: CASSLAAAFNTGELFF. The CDR3 DNA follows: TGCGCCAGCAGCTTGGCCGCGGCTTTTAACACCGGGGAGCTGTTTTTT.

The chain uses TRBV19 and TRBJ1-3, with 8 bases fitting TRBD1. V dropped 7 bases and J dropped 0; count of bases not matched to a gene: 8. This CDR3 is built from 16 residues. The V gene's germline CDR1 is LNHDA and CDR2 SQIVND (reference sequence). The CDR3 reads CASIPGQESSGNTIYF. The DNA for the CDR3 is TGTGCCAGTATCCCGGGACAGGAGAGCTCTGGAAACACCATATATTTT.

This clone was observed a single time. V usage is TRBV19 and J usage is TRBJ2-5, with a tentative D call TRBD1 (5 bases). The CDR3 extends over 15 amino acids. V dropped 1 base and J dropped 0 bases, with 9 bases sitting between them. The germline gives CDR1 LNHDA, CDR2 SQIVND (reference sequence). CDR3 residues: CASSIGRAYQETQYF. DNA for the CDR3: TGTGCCAGTAGTATAGGCAGGGCGTACCAAGAGACCCAGTACTTC.

The rearrangement links TRBV28 to TRBJ1-1, with no clear D. V lost 6 bases and J lost 7, with 18 bases in between. Germline CDR1 and CDR2: MDHEN and SYDVKM. This CDR3 is built from 14 residues. As DNA, the CDR3 is TGTGCCAGCAGCCACCTTACAGACCTAAATGAAGCTTTCTTT. It specifies CASSHLTDLNEAFF. Variable domain in full (rest from reference TRBV28 and TRBJ1-1): DVKVTQSSRYLVKRTGEKVFLECVQDMDHENMFWYRQDPGLGLRLIYFSYDVKMKEKGDIPEGYSVSREKKERFSLILESASTNQTSMYLCASSHLTDLNEAFFGQGTRLTVV.

V is TRBV5-1 and J is TRBJ1-3; maybe TRBD1 (6 bases). Looked up from germline, CDR1 is SGHRS and CDR2 is YFSETQ. Trimming removed 1 base from V and 4 bases from J, with 12 bases in between. CDR3 size: 15 residues. CDR3 sequence (DNA): TGCGCCAGCAGCTTGAGCACAGGGTGGGGAAACACCATATATTTT. This translates into CASSLSTGWGNTIYF.

This chain connects TRBV10-1 to TRBJ2-1; 9 nucleotides line up with TRBD2. Germline V gives CDR1 WNHNN, CDR2 SYGVQD (reference sequence). Trimming cost V 6 bases and J 4 bases; bases outside gene matches: 10. The CDR3 extends over 16 amino acids. CDR3 in amino acids: CASSRSGTSSYNEQFF. CDR3 in DNA: TGCGCCAGCAGCCGATCCGGGACTAGCTCTTACAATGAGCAGTTCTTC.

The rearrangement uses TRBV11-2 and TRBJ2-7; D remains unclear. Between the trimmed V and J ends, which lost 0 bases and 3 bases, there was a span of 3 bases. The CDR3 sequence is 12 residues long. Germline V CDR1 and CDR2: SGHAT, FQNNGV. CDR3 region: CASSLDYYEQYF. DNA for the CDR3: TGTGCCAGCAGCTTAGACTACTACGAGCAGTACTTC.

The genes are TRBV27 and TRBJ1-1, with 7 nucleotides matching TRBD1. V gave up 0 bases and J gave up 4 bases; unmatched junction bases: 5. CDR1 and CDR2 (germline): MNHEY, SMNVEV (reference sequence). CDR3 size: 15 residues. The chain's CDR3 is CASSLSGQRSTEAFF. DNA for the CDR3: TGTGCCAGCAGTTTATCGGGACAGAGAAGCACTGAAGCTTTCTTT.

V is TRBV24-1 and J is TRBJ2-1; D call uncertain. Trimming removed 2 bases from V and 10 bases from J, with 11 bases in between. The CDR3 contains 13 residues. Germline V gene sequence: CDR1 KGHDR, CDR2 SFDVKD. The DNA of the CDR3 is TGTGCCACCAGTGATTCGTTTCCGTCCGAGCAGTTCTTC. It specifies CATSDSFPSEQFF.

The CDR3 loop is CASSFPPGGAYEQYF. In DNA, the CDR3 is TGTGCCAGCAGTTTCCCCCCTGGGGGGGCCTACGAGCAGTACTTC. This chain links TRBV28 with TRBJ2-7; TRBD2 agrees at 7 bases. Looked up from germline, CDR1 is MDHEN and CDR2 is SYDVKM. The CDR3 totals 15 residues. Trimming removed 3 bases from V and 2 bases from J; junction bases left unmatched: 7.

The chain combines TRBV28 with TRBJ2-1; 15 positions agree with TRBD2. Trimming at V came to 6 bases and at J to 10 bases, leaving 7 bases not matched to a gene. Germline V gene lookup returns CDR1 MDHEN and CDR2 SYDVKM. CDR3 length equals 15 residues. CDR3 DNA: TGTGCCAGCAGCGCAGGACTAGCGGGAGGGAGAGAGCAGTTCTTC. This translates into CASSAGLAGGREQFF.

The V call is TRBV5-1, the J call TRBJ2-7, with D possibly being TRBD1 (6 bases). Looked up from germline, CDR1 is SGHRS and CDR2 is YFSETQ. The CDR3 sequence is 13 residues long. V was trimmed by 4 bases and J by 3 bases, leaving 11 bases between them. The CDR3 is CASSRDIYYEQYF. In nucleotides, the CDR3 is TGCGCCAGCAGCCGGGACATTTACTACGAGCAGTACTTC.

This clone is a singleton in its sample. The V and J genes are TRBV12-3 or TRBV12-4 and TRBJ2-7; D unresolved. This CDR3 has 13 residues. V lost 1 base to trimming and J lost 1 base, with 5 bases between them. The CDR3 nucleotides are TGTGCCAGCAGTTTAGACAGATCCTACGAGCAGTACTTC. Its translation is CASSLDRSYEQYF.

The chain is built from TRBV5-3 and TRBJ1-1; D is undetermined. TRBV5-3 is labeled an ORF, and its function is uncertain. The V gene lost 3 bases and the J gene lost 1 base, with 7 bases spanning the gap. The CDR3 length is 13 residues. For the CDR3, the DNA is TGTGCCAGAAGCTCGGAGGGGAACACTGAAGCTTTCTTT. Residues: CARSSEGNTEAFF.

The chain couples TRBV5-4 to TRBJ2-6, with 8 bases lining up with TRBD2. CDR1 is SGHNT, CDR2 YYREEE, per germline (reference sequence). Trimming removed 7 bases from V and 1 base from J; junction bases left unmatched: 10. The length of the CDR3 is 17 residues. In nucleotides, the CDR3 is TGTGCCAGCCCCCCCCCGGGAGGGCCTTCTGGGGCCAACGTCCTGACTTTC. It translates to CASPPPGGPSGANVLTF. The entire variable domain, with the rest obtained from reference TRBV5-4 and TRBJ2-6, is as follows: ETGVTQSPTHLIKTRGQQVTLRCSSQSGHNTVSWYQQALGQGPQFIFQYYREEENGRGNFPPRFSGLQFPNYSSELNVNALELDDSALYLCASPPPGGPSGANVLTFGAGSRLTVL.

The rearrangement links TRBV27 to TRBJ2-7, with unresolved D. Germline values: CDR1 MNHEY, CDR2 SMNVEV (reference sequence). V was cut by 7 bases and J by 5 bases, with 15 bases left in between. The CDR3 is made up of 13 amino acids. CDR3 coding DNA: TGTGCCAGCACCTCCCTCGACCGGGACGAGCAGTACTTC. Residues: CASTSLDRDEQYF.